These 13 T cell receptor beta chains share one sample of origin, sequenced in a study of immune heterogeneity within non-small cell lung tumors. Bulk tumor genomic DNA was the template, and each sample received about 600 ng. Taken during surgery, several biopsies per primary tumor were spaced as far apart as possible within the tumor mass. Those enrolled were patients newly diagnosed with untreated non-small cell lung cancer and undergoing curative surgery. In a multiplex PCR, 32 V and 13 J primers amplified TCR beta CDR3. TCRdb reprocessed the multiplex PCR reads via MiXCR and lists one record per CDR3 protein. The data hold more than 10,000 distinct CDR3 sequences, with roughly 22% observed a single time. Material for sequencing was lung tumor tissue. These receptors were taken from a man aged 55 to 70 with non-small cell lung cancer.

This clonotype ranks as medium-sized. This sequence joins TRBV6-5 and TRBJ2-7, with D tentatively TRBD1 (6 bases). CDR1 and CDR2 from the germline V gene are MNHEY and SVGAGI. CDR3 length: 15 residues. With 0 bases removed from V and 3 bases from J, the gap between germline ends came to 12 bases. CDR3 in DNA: TGTGCCAGCAGTTACTCACCCTGGACAGTCTACGAGCAGTACTTC. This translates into CASSYSPWTVYEQYF.

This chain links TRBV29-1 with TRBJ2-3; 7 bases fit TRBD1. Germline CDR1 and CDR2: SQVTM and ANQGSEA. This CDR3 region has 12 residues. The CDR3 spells CIVTSRQGPQYF. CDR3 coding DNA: TGCATCGTCACTTCTAGACAGGGCCCGCAGTATTTT.

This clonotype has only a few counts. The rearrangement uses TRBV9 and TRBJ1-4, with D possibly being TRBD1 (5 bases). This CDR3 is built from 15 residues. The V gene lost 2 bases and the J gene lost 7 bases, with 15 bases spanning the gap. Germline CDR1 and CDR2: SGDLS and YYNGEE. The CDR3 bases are TGTGCCAGCAGCGTCACCGGGGGTGCGGGTGAAAAACTGTTTTTT. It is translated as CASSVTGGAGEKLFF.

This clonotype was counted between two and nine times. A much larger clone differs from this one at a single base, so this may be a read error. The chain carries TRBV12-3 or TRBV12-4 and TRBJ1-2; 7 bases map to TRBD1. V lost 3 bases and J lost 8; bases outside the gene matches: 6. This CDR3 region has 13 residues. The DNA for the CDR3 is TGTGCCAGCAGTTTGAGGCAGGGGGGGGGCTACACCTTC. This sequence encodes CASSLRQGGGYTF.

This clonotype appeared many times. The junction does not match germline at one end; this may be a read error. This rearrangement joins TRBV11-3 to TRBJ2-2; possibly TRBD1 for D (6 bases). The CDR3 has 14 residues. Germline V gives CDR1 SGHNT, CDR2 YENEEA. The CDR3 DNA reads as TGCGCCAGCAGCCTAGGGACACGGCAAGCTGAGCTGTTTTTT. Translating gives CASSLGTRQAELFF. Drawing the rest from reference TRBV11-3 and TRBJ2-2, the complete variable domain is EAGVVQSPRYKIIEKKQPVAFWCNPISGHNTLYWYLQNLGQGPELLIRYENEEAVDDSQLPKDRFSAERLKGVDSTLKIQPAELGDSAVYLCASSLGTRQAELFFGEGSRLTVL.

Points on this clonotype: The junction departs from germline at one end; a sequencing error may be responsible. CDR3 protein: CASSQLAGAYNKQSF. In nucleotides, the CDR3 is TGTGCCAGTAGTCAACTAGCGGGAGCCTACAATAAGCAGTCCTTC. The J gene is TRBJ2-1, the V gene TRBV19; TRBD2 matches 11 bases. This CDR3 is 15 amino acids long. Germline CDR1 LNHDA, CDR2 SQIVND (reference sequence). The complete variable domain, with remaining parts taken from reference TRBV19 and TRBJ2-1, reads DGGITQSPKYLFRKEGQNVTLSCEQNLNHDAMYWYRQDPGQGLRLIYYSQIVNDFQKGDIAEGYSVSREKKESFPLTVTSAQKNPTAFYLCASSQLAGAYNKQSFGPGTRLTVL.

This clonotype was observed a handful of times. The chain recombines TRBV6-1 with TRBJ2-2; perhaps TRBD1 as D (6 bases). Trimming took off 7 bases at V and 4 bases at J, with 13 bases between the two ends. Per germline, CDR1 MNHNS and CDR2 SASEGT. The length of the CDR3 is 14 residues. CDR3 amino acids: CASTGQSRTGELFF. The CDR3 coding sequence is TGTGCCAGCACCGGACAGAGTCGCACCGGGGAGCTGTTTTTT.

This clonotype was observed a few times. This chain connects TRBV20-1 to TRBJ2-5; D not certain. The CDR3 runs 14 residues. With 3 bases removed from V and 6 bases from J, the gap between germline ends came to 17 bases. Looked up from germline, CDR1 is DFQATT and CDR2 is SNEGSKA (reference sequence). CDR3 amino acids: CSARVAFKIQTQYF. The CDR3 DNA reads TGCAGTGCTAGGGTAGCTTTTAAGATTCAGACCCAGTACTTC.

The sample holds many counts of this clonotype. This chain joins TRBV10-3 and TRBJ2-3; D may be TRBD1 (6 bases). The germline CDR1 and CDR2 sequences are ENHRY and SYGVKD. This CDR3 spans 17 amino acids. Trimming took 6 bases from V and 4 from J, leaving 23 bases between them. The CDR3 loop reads CAISGQTSGERPDTQYF. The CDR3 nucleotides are TGTGCCATCAGCGGCCAGACCTCAGGGGAGCGCCCAGATACGCAGTATTTT.

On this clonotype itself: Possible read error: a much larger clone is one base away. The CDR3 spells CASSYNRDEKYF. As DNA, the CDR3 is TGTGCCAGCAGCTATAACAGGGACGAGAAGTACTTC. The chain uses TRBV12-3 or TRBV12-4 and TRBJ2-7, with D tentatively TRBD1 (6 bases). The CDR3 is made up of 12 amino acids.

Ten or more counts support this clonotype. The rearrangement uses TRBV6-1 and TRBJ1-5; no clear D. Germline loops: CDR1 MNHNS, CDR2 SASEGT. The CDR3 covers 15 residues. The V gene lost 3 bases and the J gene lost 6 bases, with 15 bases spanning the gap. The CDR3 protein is CASSDKAQSRQPQHF. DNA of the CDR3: TGTGCCAGCAGTGACAAAGCCCAGTCGCGTCAGCCCCAGCATTTT.

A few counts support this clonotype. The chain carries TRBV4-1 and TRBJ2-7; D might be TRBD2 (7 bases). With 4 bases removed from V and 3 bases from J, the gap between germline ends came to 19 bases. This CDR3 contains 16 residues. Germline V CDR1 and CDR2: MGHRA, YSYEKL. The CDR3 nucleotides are TGCGCCAGCAGCCGGGGGGGGGCGGGGGACGGCTACGAGCAGTACTTC. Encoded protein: CASSRGGAGDGYEQYF.

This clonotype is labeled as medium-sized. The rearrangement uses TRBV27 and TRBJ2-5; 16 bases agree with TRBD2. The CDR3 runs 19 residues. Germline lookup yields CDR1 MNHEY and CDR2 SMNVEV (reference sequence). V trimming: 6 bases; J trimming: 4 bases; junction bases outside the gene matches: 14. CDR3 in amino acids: CASRGTSGRAFTVRETQYF. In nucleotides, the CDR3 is TGTGCCAGCAGAGGGACTAGCGGGAGGGCTTTCACGGTTCGAGAGACCCAGTACTTC.